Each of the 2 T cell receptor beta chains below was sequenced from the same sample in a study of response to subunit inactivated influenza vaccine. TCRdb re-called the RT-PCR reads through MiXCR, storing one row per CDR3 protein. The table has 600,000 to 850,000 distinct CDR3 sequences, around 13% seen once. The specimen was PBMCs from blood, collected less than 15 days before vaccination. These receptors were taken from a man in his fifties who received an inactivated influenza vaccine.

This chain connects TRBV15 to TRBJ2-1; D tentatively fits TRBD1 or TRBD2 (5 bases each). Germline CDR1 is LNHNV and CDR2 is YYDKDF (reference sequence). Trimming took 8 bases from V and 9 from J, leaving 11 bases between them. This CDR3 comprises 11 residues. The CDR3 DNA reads TGTGCCACCGCCGGGGCCCTTGAGCAGTTCTTC. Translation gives CATAGALEQFF.

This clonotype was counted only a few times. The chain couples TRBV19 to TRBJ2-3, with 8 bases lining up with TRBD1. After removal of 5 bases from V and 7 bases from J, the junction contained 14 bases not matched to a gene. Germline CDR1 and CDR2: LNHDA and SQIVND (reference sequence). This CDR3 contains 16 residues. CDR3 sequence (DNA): TGTGCCAGTAGTCCCCAGCGTCAGGGGGCGCTGAATACGCAGTATTTT. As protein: CASSPQRQGALNTQYF.